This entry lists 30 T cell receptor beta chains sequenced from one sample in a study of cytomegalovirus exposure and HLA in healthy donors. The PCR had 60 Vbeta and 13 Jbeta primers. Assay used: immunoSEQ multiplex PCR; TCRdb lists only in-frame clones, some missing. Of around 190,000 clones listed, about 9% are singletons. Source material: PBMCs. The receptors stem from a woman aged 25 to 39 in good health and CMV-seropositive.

The CDR3 coding sequence is TGTGCCAGCAGCTCACAACGGGGTGCAGATACGCAGTATTTT. Its translation is CASSSQRGADTQYF. The V and J genes are TRBV11-2 and TRBJ2-3; D may be TRBD2 (5 bases). The CDR3 has 14 residues. Germline V gives CDR1 SGHAT, CDR2 FQNNGV. The V gene lost 4 bases and the J gene lost 4 bases, with 12 bases spanning the gap.

CDR3 protein: CASSDPERGSIYNEQFF. In nucleotides, the CDR3 is TGTGCCAGCAGTGACCCCGAACGCGGGAGCATCTACAATGAGCAGTTCTTC. The V call is TRBV6-4, the J call TRBJ2-1; 7 bases fit TRBD2. The CDR3 consists of 17 residues. CDR1 MRHNA and CDR2 SNTAGT come from the germline V gene. With V trimmed by 2 bases and J by 3 bases, 10 bases remained unmatched.

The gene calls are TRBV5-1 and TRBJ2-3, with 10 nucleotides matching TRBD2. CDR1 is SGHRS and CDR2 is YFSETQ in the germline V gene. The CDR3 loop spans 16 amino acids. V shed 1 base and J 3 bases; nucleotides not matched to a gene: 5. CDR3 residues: CASSLLASGRTDTQYF. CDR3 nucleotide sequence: TGCGCCAGCAGCTTGCTTGCTAGCGGGAGAACAGATACGCAGTATTTT.

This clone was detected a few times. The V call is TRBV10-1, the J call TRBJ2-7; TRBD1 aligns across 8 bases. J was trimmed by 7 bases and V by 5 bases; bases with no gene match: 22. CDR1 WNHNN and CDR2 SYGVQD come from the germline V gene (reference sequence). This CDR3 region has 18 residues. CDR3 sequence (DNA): TGCGCCAGCAGTCGATCTCCGGGACAGGCCTCCAGTTGGGGGGAGCAGTACTTC. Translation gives CASSRSPGQASSWGEQYF.

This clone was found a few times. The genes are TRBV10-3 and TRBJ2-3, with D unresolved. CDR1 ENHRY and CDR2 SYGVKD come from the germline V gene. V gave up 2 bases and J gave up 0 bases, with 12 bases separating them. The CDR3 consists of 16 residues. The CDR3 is CAISERSSASTDTQYF. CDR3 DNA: TGTGCCATCAGTGAGCGGTCCTCCGCTAGCACAGATACGCAGTATTTT.

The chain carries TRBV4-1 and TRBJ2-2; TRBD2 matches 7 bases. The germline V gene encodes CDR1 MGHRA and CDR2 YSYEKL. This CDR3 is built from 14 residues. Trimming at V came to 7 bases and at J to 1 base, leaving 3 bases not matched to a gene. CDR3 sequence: CASKERENTGELFF. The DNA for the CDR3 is TGCGCCAGCAAAGAGCGGGAGAACACCGGGGAGCTGTTTTTT.

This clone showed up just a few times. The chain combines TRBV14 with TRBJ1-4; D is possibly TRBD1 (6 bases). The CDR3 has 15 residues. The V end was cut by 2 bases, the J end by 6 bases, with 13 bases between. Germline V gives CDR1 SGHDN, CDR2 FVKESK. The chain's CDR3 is CASSQNGQGYEKLFF. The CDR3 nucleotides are TGTGCCAGCAGCCAAAATGGGCAGGGGTATGAAAAACTGTTTTTT. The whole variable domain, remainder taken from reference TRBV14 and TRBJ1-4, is EAGVTQFPSHSVIEKGQTVTLRCDPISGHDNLYWYRRVMGKEIKFLLHFVKESKQDESGMPNNRFLAERTGGTYSTLKVQPAELEDSGVYFCASSQNGQGYEKLFFGSGTQLSVL.

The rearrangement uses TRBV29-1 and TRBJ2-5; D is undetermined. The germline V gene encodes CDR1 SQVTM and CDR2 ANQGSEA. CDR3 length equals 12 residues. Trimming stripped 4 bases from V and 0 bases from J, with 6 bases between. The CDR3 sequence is CSVVGYQETQYF. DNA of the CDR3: TGCAGCGTTGTGGGCTACCAAGAGACCCAGTACTTC.

The CDR3, as DNA: TGCGCCAGCAGCTCCAATTACAATGAGCAGTTCTTC. The encoded protein is CASSSNYNEQFF. The genes are TRBV5-1 and TRBJ2-1, with D unresolved. This CDR3 contains 12 residues. CDR1 is SGHRS and CDR2 is YFSETQ in the germline V gene. V was clipped by 3 bases and J by 4 bases, with 5 bases between them.

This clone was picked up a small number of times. The CDR3 loop reads CASSLAGGPTNEQYF. CDR3 nucleotide sequence: TGTGCCAGCAGTCTAGCGGGAGGGCCTACGAACGAGCAGTACTTC. The chain carries TRBV2 and TRBJ2-7; 12 nucleotides match TRBD2. Germline V lookup: CDR1 SNHLY, CDR2 FYNNEI. This CDR3 is 15 amino acids long. V dropped 5 bases and J dropped 5; count of bases not matched to a gene: 7. The entire variable domain, with the rest obtained from reference TRBV2 and TRBJ2-7, is as follows: EPEVTQTPSHQVTQMGQEVILRCVPISNHLYFYWYRQILGQKVEFLVSFYNNEISEKSEIFDDQFSVERPDGSNFTLKIRSTKLEDSAMYFCASSLAGGPTNEQYFGPGTRLTVT.

CDR3 region: CASSIGLAGTGELFF. The CDR3 DNA follows: TGTGCCAGTAGTATAGGACTAGCGGGCACCGGGGAGCTGTTTTTT. The V gene is TRBV19, the J gene TRBJ2-2; 10 bases are a match to TRBD2. The V gene end was trimmed by 1 base and the J gene end by 4 bases; junction bases not matched to a gene: 0. The CDR3 length is 15 residues. Germline values: CDR1 LNHDA, CDR2 SQIVND (reference sequence). The complete variable domain, with remaining parts taken from reference TRBV19 and TRBJ2-2, reads DGGITQSPKYLFRKEGQNVTLSCEQNLNHDAMYWYRQDPGQGLRLIYYSQIVNDFQKGDIAEGYSVSREKKESFPLTVTSAQKNPTAFYLCASSIGLAGTGELFFGEGSRLTVL.

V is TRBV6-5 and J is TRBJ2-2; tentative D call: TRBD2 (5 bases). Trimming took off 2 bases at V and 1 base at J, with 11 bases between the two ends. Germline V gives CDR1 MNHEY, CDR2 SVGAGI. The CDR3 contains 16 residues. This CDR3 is CASSYPRRGNTGELFF. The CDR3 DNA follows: TGTGCCAGCAGTTACCCGAGACGGGGGAACACCGGGGAGCTGTTTTTT.

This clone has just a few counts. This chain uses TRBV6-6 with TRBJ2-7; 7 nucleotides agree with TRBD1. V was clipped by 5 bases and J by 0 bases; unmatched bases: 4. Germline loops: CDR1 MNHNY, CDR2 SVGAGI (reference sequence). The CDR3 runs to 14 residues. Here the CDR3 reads CASSMGQSSYEQYF. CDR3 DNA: TGTGCCAGCAGTATGGGACAGAGCTCCTACGAGCAGTACTTC.

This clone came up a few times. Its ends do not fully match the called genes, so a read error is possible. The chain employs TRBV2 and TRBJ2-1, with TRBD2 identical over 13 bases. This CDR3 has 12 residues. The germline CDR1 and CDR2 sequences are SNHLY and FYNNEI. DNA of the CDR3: TGTGCCAGCTCGAGGACTAGCGGGAGAGGGCTCTTC. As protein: CASSRTSGRGLF.

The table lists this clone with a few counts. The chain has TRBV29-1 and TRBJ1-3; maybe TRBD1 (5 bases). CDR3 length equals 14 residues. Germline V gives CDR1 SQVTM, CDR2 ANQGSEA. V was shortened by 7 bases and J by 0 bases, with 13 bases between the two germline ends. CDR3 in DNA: TGCAGCGCCATCGACAGAAGCTCTGGAAACACCATATATTTT. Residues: CSAIDRSSGNTIYF.

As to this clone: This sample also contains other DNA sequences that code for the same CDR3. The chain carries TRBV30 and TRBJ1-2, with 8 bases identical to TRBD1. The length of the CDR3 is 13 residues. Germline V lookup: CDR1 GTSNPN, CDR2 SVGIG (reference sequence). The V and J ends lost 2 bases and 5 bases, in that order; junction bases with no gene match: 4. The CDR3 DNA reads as TGTGCCTGGAGTCTACAGGGGGGGTATGGCTACACCTTC. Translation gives CAWSLQGGYGYTF.

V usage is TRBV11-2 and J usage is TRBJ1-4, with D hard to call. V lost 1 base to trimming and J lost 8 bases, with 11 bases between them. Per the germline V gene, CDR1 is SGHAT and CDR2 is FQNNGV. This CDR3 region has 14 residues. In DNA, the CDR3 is TGTGCCAGCAGCTTAGTGGGCAGAGAGGAAAAACTGTTTTTT. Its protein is CASSLVGREEKLFF.

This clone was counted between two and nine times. In nucleotides, the CDR3 is TGCGCCAGCAGCTCCGGGACTAATAACTATGGCTACACCTTC. This gives the protein CASSSGTNNYGYTF. This sequence joins TRBV5-1 and TRBJ1-2; D might be TRBD1 (5 bases). V lost 3 bases and J 1 base, leaving 10 bases between the germline ends. This CDR3 has 14 residues. Germline values: CDR1 SGHRS, CDR2 YFSETQ.

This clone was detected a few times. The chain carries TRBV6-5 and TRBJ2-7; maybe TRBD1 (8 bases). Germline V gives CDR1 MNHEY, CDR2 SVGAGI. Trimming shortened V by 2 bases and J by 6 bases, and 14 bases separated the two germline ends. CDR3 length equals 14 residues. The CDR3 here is CASSYNRGGSEQYF. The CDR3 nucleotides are TGTGCCAGCAGTTACAACAGGGGGGGTAGCGAGCAGTACTTC.

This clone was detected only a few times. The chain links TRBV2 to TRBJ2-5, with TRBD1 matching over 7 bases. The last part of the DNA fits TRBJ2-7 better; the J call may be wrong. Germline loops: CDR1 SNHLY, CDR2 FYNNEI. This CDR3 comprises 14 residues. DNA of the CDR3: TGTGCCAGCAGCCCCAGGGGGTACTCCTACGAGCAGTACTTC. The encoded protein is CASSPRGYSYEQYF.

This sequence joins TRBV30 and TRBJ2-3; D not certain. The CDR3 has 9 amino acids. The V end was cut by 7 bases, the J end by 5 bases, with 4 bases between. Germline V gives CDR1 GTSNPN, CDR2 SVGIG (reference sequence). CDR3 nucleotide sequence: TGTGCCTCGGGAGATACGCAGTATTTT. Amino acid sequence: CASGDTQYF.

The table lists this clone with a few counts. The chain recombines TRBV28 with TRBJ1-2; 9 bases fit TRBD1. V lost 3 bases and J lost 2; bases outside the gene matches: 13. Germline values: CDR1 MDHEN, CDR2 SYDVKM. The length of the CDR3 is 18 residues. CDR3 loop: CASSFSGTPGTGNYGYTF. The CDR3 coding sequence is TGTGCCAGCAGTTTTTCCGGTACTCCCGGGACAGGGAACTATGGCTACACCTTC.

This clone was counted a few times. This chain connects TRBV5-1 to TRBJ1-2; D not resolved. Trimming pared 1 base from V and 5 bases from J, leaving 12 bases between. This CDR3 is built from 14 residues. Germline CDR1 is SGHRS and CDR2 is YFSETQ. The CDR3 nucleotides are TGCGCCAGCAGCTTGACACCCCAAGAATATGGCTACACCTTC. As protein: CASSLTPQEYGYTF.

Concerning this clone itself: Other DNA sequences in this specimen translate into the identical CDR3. Here the CDR3 reads CSARGGGGYTF. CDR3 coding DNA: TGCAGTGCCCGAGGCGGGGGTGGCTACACCTTC. The chain recombines TRBV20-1 with TRBJ1-2; D possibly corresponds to TRBD1 (5 bases). The germline V and J ends were trimmed by 6 bases and 7 bases, with 12 bases remaining between them. The V gene's germline CDR1 is DFQATT and CDR2 SNEGSKA (reference sequence). This CDR3 has 11 residues.

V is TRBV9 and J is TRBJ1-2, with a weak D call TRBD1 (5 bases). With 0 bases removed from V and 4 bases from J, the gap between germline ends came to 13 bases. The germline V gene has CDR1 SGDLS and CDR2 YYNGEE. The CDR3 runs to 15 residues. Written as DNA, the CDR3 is TGTGCCAGCAGCGTAGCTCGGGCAGGGATCTATGGCTACACCTTC. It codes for CASSVARAGIYGYTF.

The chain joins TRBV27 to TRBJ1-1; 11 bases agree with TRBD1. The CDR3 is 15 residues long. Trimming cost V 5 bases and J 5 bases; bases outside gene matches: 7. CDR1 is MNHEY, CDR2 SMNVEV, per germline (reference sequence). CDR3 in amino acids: CASSGWTGGWTEAFF. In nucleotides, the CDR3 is TGTGCCAGCAGTGGATGGACAGGGGGCTGGACTGAAGCTTTCTTT.

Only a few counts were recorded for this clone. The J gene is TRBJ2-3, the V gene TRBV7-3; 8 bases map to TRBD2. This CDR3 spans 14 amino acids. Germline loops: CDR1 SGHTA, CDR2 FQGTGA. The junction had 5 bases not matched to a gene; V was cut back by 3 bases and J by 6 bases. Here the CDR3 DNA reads TGTGCCAGCAGCTTCGCCGGGGGGGGTGATACGCAGTATTTT. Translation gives CASSFAGGGDTQYF.

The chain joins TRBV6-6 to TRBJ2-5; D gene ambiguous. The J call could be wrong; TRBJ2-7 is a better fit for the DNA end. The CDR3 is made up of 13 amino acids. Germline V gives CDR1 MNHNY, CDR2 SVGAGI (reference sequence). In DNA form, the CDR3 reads TGTGCCAGCAGTTATGGGCCGACCTACGAGCAGTACTTC. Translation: CASSYGPTYEQYF.

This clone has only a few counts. This chain's CDR3 is CATHGWTSGRSVRTDTQYF. As DNA, the CDR3 is TGTGCCACCCACGGATGGACTAGCGGGAGATCGGTTAGGACAGATACGCAGTATTTT. This chain uses TRBV21-1 with TRBJ2-3; TRBD2, the table's D call, lacks a check against the DNA. TRBV21-1 is noted as a pseudogene. The CDR3 runs 19 residues.

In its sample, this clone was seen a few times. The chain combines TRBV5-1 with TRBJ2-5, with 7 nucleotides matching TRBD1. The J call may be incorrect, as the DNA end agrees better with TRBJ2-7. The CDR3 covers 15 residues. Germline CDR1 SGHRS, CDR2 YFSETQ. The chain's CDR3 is CASSLAPGGSYEQYF. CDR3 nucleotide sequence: TGCGCCAGCAGCTTGGCTCCAGGGGGCTCCTACGAGCAGTACTTC.